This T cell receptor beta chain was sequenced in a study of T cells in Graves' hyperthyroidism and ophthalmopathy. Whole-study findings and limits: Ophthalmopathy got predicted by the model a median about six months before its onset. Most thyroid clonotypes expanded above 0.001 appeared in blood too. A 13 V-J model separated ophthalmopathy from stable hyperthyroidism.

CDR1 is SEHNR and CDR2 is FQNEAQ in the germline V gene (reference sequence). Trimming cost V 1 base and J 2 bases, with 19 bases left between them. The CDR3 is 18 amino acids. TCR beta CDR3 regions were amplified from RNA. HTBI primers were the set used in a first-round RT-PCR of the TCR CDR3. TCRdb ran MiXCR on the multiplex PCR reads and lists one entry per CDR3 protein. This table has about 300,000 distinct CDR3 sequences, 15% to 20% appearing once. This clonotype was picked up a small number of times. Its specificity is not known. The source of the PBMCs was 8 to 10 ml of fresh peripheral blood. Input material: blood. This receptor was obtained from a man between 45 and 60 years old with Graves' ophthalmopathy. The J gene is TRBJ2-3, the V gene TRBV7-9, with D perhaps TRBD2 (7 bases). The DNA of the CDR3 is TGTGCCAGCAGCTTAGTAGGGGGGACTACCCTCCTCACAGATACGCAGTATTTT. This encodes CASSLVGGTTLLTDTQYF. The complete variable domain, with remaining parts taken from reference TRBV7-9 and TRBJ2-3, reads DTGVSQNPRHKITKRGQNVTFRCDPISEHNRLYWYRQTLGQGPEFLTYFQNEAQLEKSRLLSDRFSAERPKGSFSTLEIQRTEQGDSAMYLCASSLVGGTTLLTDTQYFGPGTRLTVL.